This T cell receptor beta chain was found in a study of PD-L1 blockade in urothelial cancer. The wider study: About 85% of the 29 patients were men with bladder-origin urothelial cancer.

Only in-frame clones appear in the TCRdb table, and some are missing; sequencing was by immunoSEQ multiplex PCR. This table has about 52,000 clones, around three quarters appearing once. Anywhere from 1 to 8 samples came from each patient, spanning pretreatment and on-treatment. This clone has just one count. CDR1 SGDLS and CDR2 YYNGEE come from the germline V gene. The CDR3 runs 16 residues. V was clipped by 3 bases and J by 4 bases, with 19 bases between them. This rearrangement joins TRBV9 to TRBJ1-2, with D possibly matching TRBD1 (6 bases). Here the sequenced sample was PBMCs, taken around atezolizumab (anti-PD-L1) treatment. The receptor was isolated from a man between 65 and 85 years old with urothelial cancer. The CDR3 protein is CASSGPDYRVPYGYTF. CDR3 nucleotides: TGTGCCAGCAGCGGCCCTGATTACAGGGTCCCCTATGGCTACACCTTC.